This TCR beta chain was identified during a study of regulatory T cells in long-lasting Graves disease. From germline, CDR1 is DFQATT and CDR2 SNEGSKA (reference sequence). V lost 6 bases and J lost 3, with 21 bases in between. This CDR3 is built from 16 residues. Only a few counts were recorded for this clonotype. Time point of the sample: newly diagnosed GD, antithyroid drugs for less than 3 months. PBMCs were the source of the RNA used for TCR sequencing. CDR3-region Arm-PCR and iRepertoire HTBI primers produced the TCR beta libraries. A single record per CDR3 protein comes from TCRdb applying MiXCR to the multiplex PCR reads. The top ten hold 30% of the sample, which has a few hundred thousand distinct CDR3 sequences, around 17% seen once. These same data were also listed under a study on T cells in Graves' hyperthyroidism and ophthalmopathy. That work states: TCR CDR3 regions were first amplified by RT-PCR with HTBI primers.

V and J are TRBV20-1 and TRBJ2-1; D is possibly TRBD1 (7 bases). The sample here was peripheral blood mononuclear cells (PBMCs), taken at new diagnosis, from a patient treated with antithyroid drugs. This clonotype was obtained from a man between 40 and 49 years old with Graves disease. The CDR3 sequence: CSARGYGAGGYNEQFF. The CDR3 DNA sequence: TGCAGTGCCCGGGGGTACGGGGCAGGGGGCTACAATGAGCAGTTCTTC.